This section outlines one T cell receptor beta chain sequence together with its context. Using immunoSEQ multiplex PCR, the repertoire was profiled, and TCRdb retains in-frame clones only, with some absent. The top ten clones hold roughly 0.9% of a sample with some 80,000 clones, 80% to 90% of them seen once. The ends were cut back, 8 bases at V and 0 bases at J, with 14 bases in the middle. There are 15 residues in the CDR3. CDR1 and CDR2 from the germline V gene are MNHEY and SMNVEV (reference sequence). The data belong to a study of T cell changes during pregnancy in multiple sclerosis. The chain recombines TRBV27 with TRBJ1-5; a weak D match, TRBD1 (6 bases). Specimen: peripheral blood, collected in the first trimester of pregnancy. This clonotype was sampled from a female donor in good health, enrolled as a control in a pregnancy study. CDR3 in DNA: TGTGCCAGCGGCCGGGACAATCTTAGCAATCAGCCCCAGCATTTT. This encodes CASGRDNLSNQPQHF.